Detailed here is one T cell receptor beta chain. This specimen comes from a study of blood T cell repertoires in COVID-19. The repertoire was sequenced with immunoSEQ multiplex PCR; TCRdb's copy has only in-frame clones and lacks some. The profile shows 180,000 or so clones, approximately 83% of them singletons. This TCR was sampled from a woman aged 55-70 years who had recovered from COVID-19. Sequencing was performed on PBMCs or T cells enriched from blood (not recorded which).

The CDR3 loop reads CASSQDSGGAYYEQYF. As DNA, the CDR3 is TGTGCCAGCAGCCAAGATTCTGGAGGGGCCTACTACGAGCAGTACTTC. V is TRBV3-1 (or the pseudogene TRBV3-2) and J is TRBJ2-7; maybe TRBD2 (6 bases). CDR1 LGHDT and CDR2 YNNKEL come from the germline V gene (reference sequence). Trimming took off 0 bases at V and 3 bases at J, with 15 bases between the two ends. The CDR3 length is 16 residues.